The clone carrying this T cell receptor (beta chain) came up a few times. What it recognizes is unknown. From germline, CDR1 is SGDLS and CDR2 YYNGEE. The CDR3 runs to 14 residues. Trimming took 0 bases from V and 5 from J, leaving 6 bases between them. The survey-level immunoSEQ assay was used. Using immunoSEQ multiplex PCR, the repertoire was profiled, and TCRdb retains in-frame clones only, with some absent. The profile shows more than 90,000 clones, roughly 78% of them singletons. This sample stems from a study of fetal regulatory T cell absence and autoimmunity. Study-level points and caveats: Some top pancreas TCR clones were over 85-fold enriched versus cord blood.

The chain links TRBV9 to TRBJ1-6; unclear D gene. The sequenced sample was pancreas tissue. The source of this sequence is a male donor with IPEX syndrome. This CDR3 reads CASSVEVDNSPLHF. The CDR3 DNA sequence: TGTGCCAGCAGCGTAGAGGTAGATAATTCACCCCTCCACTTT.